A selection of T cell receptor beta chains follows, all from one sample in a study of T cells in Graves' hyperthyroidism and ophthalmopathy. TCRdb ran MiXCR on the multiplex PCR reads and lists one entry per CDR3 protein. The sample lists more than 50,000 distinct CDR3 sequences, approximately 50% occurring once. Sequenced sample: blood. These receptor sequences come from a woman between 25 and 40 years old with Graves' ophthalmopathy. Each CDR3 is given with its conserved first and last residue. A D gene is named only where the DNA matches it firmly. Rows give clone size only sometimes, using once, few, many, or a class for an expanded clone.

d_call clone_size j_call v_call cdr3_nt cdr3_aa
TRBD2 - TRBJ2-1 TRBV10-3 TGTGCCATCAGTGAGACTAGCGGTTACAATGAGCAGTTCTTC CAISETSGYNEQFF
TRBD1 once TRBJ1-2 TRBV9 TGTGCCAGCAGCGAGGGGACAGGGAGCTATGGCTACACCTTC CASSEGTGSYGYTF
TRBD2 once TRBJ2-7 TRBV10-3 TGTGCCATCAGTGAACTAGCGTCGGGGGTTTCCTACGAGCAGTACTTC CAISELASGVSYEQYF
- - TRBJ2-1 TRBV2 TGTGCCAGCAGGCGGGACGACAATGAGCAGTTCTTC CASRRDDNEQFF
TRBD1 - TRBJ1-2 TRBV6-5 TGTGCCAGCAGTTTCCTTATAGCGGGAGGGGGCGGTGGCTACACCTTC CASSFLIAGGGGGYTF
- few TRBJ2-1 TRBV7-7 TGTGCCAGCTCACCACCGGGGACCCTGAACGATGAGCAGTTCTTC CASSPPGTLNDEQFF
TRBD1 - TRBJ2-1 TRBV18 TGTGCCAGCTCACCAACCTCAAACAGGGGGCTTCGATACAATGAGCAGTTCTTC CASSPTSNRGLRYNEQFF
- many TRBJ2-7 TRBV14 TGTGCCAGCAGCCAAGGTTCGGGCGGTATATCCTACGAGCAGTACTTC CASSQGSGGISYEQYF
TRBD1 - TRBJ1-2 TRBV29-1 TGCAGCGTTGAAGGGACAGGGGTGGTGGGCTACACCTTC CSVEGTGVVGYTF
TRBD1 - TRBJ2-7 TRBV20-1 TGCAGTGCCAGACGGCGACAGGGGTCGGCAGAAACCCAGTACTTC CSARRRQGSAETQYF
- few TRBJ1-5 TRBV18 TGTGCCAGCTCCCGGACAGGCAATCAGCCCCAGCATTTT CASSRTGNQPQHF
TRBD1 - TRBJ1-6 TRBV5-1 TGCGCCAGCAGCTTGGCGTCAGGGGGCGACAATTCACCCCTCCACTTT CASSLASGGDNSPLHF
TRBD2 few TRBJ2-7 TRBV3-1 TGTGCCAGCAGCCAAGATCTTTTGGGTTTCACTAGCGGAGAGGGGGCCTACGAGCAGTACTTC CASSQDLLGFTSGEGAYEQYF
- many TRBJ2-7 TRBV10-1 TGCGCCAGCAGTGAAGGGGGGTTTCCCTACGAGCAGTACTTC CASSEGGFPYEQYF
TRBD2 - TRBJ2-1 TRBV18 TGTGCCAGCTCGGGGGAGGGCCACAGTGAGCAGTTCTTC CASSGEGHSEQFF
- many TRBJ1-1 TRBV6-1 TGTGCCAGCACTTATTTCAGGGAGAACACTGAAGCTTTCTTT CASTYFRENTEAFF
- many TRBJ2-2 TRBV20-1 TGCAGTGCTAGAGATCTATGGCCCGGGGAGCTGTTTTTT CSARDLWPGELFF
- many TRBJ1-2 TRBV2 TGTGCCAGCTTCCGGGACACTAACTATGGCTACACCTTC CASFRDTNYGYTF
- - TRBJ2-2 TRBV20-1 TGCAGTGCTAGTTTCGGGGAGCTGTTTTTT CSASFGELFF
TRBD1 - TRBJ2-7 TRBV7-8 TGTGCCAGCAGCTCAGGACCAGGGGGCGCCTTGAGCGAGCAGTACTTC CASSSGPGGALSEQYF
- many TRBJ1-1 TRBV20-1 TGCAGTGGTGGCATATACTTAAACACTGAAGCTTTCTTT CSGGIYLNTEAFF
TRBD1 many TRBJ1-1 TRBV19 TGTGCCAGTAGTACGACGACAGGGCGGGCTGAAGCTTTCTTT CASSTTTGRAEAFF
TRBD2 - TRBJ2-7 TRBV20-1 TGCAGTGCACTCCGCCCGGGACTAGTCGAGGACCGTATCTCCTACGAGCAGTACTTC CSALRPGLVEDRISYEQYF
- many TRBJ1-3 TRBV28 TGTGCCAGCAGTTTAGAGGGCACCATATATTTT CASSLEGTIYF
- - TRBJ1-1 TRBV30 TGTGCCTGGGTGAAAACAGGGAACACTGAAGCTTTCTTT CAWVKTGNTEAFF
- few TRBJ2-1 TRBV24-1 TGTGCCACCAGTGCTGCACCGAGCTACTACAATGAGCAGTTCTTC CATSAAPSYYNEQFF
- once TRBJ2-1 TRBV12-3/TRBV12-4 TGTGCCGGCAGTTCGCTCAACGAGCAGTTCTTC CAGSSLNEQFF
- many TRBJ2-3 TRBV2 TGTGCCAGCAAGGTCCAGGGCACAGATACGCAGTATTTT CASKVQGTDTQYF
- - TRBJ1-1 TRBV4-2 TGTGCCAGCAGCCAAGGGGGGGGGTTAGTCACTGAAGCTTTCTTT CASSQGGGLVTEAFF
TRBD2 many TRBJ2-2 TRBV28 TGTGCCAGCACTAGCGGGAGAGGGACCGGGGAGCTGTTTTTT CASTSGRGTGELFF
- - TRBJ1-3 TRBV20-1 TGCAGTGCCCAGGGTTCCGGAAACACCATATATTTT CSAQGSGNTIYF
- many TRBJ1-2 TRBV24-1 TGTGCCACCAGTGGAAATACAGCCACTCAGAGCTATGGCTACACCTTC CATSGNTATQSYGYTF
TRBD2 - TRBJ2-3 TRBV29-1 TGCAGCGTGGGGCTGACTAGCGGGAACACAGATACGCAGTATTTT CSVGLTSGNTDTQYF
TRBD2 once TRBJ2-7 TRBV9 TGTGCCAGCAGCGTAGGAGCGGGAGGCTTCCTCTCCTACGAGCAGTACTTC CASSVGAGGFLSYEQYF
TRBD1 many TRBJ1-1 TRBV6-5 TGTGCCAGCAGTCACAGGGGGCACAGCACTGAAGCTTTCTTT CASSHRGHSTEAFF
- many TRBJ2-7 TRBV20-1 TGCAGTATGCCGAGTCCAACCTACGAGCAGTACTTC CSMPSPTYEQYF
TRBD2 - TRBJ2-1 TRBV6-2/TRBV6-3 TGTGCCAGCAGGGGCGCCGGGACTAGCGGGAGGGGTGAGCAGTTCTTC CASRGAGTSGRGEQFF
- many TRBJ1-1 TRBV19 TGTGCCAGTAGGAAATTGGGAGGCTGGACGAACACTGAAGCTTTCTTT CASRKLGGWTNTEAFF
TRBD2 - TRBJ2-7 TRBV20-1 TGCAGTGCTACTTGGACTAGCGGGAAGATCTACGAGCAGTACTTC CSATWTSGKIYEQYF
- many TRBJ2-1 TRBV27 TGTGCCAGCAGTGTCGGGGCTTACAATGAGCAGTTCTTC CASSVGAYNEQFF
- - TRBJ2-5 TRBV7-9 TGTGCCAGCAGCCAACTAGCCGGAGGGGAGACCCAGTACTTC CASSQLAGGETQYF
- many TRBJ1-2 TRBV28 TGTGCCAGCAGTTATCTCCGGGGCGACTATGGCTACACCTTC CASSYLRGDYGYTF
- - TRBJ1-1 TRBV11-2 TGTGCCAGCAGCTTAGGGGGGCCCCGGGCTTTCTTT CASSLGGPRAFF
- many TRBJ1-2 TRBV6-6 TGTGCCAGCAGTTTCGGAAGGTCGGATGGTGAGGGCTACACCTTC CASSFGRSDGEGYTF
- many TRBJ2-5 TRBV20-1 TGCAGTGCAATGGGAGCGGGCAACCAAGAGACCCAGTACTTC CSAMGAGNQETQYF
- many TRBJ2-1 TRBV7-7 TGTGCTAGCAGCTTAGGGGACCCCGAATACAATGAGCAGTTCTTC CASSLGDPEYNEQFF
- - TRBJ2-7 TRBV5-5 TGTGCCAGCAGCCTTAGCCCCGAGTCCCTCGAGCGGTACTTC CASSLSPESLERYF
- - TRBJ1-5 TRBV9 TGTGCCAGCAGCACAGGACTTCAGAATACGCAGCATTTT CASSTGLQNTQHF
TRBD1 - TRBJ1-2 TRBV7-6 TGTGCCAGCAGCTCGGACAGGGGGGGTGGCTACACCTTC CASSSDRGGGYTF
- - TRBJ1-1 TRBV14 TGCGCCAGCAGCCAAGATGATGGGGTCGTCCACACTGGAGCTTTCTTT CASSQDDGVVHTGAFF
- - TRBJ1-1 TRBV10-3 TGTGCCATCAGTGAGTCCGCCCTTGGGGCTTTCTTT CAISESALGAFF
- many TRBJ2-2 TRBV20-1 TGCAGTGCTAGAGATTCCCAGGGGTTCACCGGGGAGCTGTTTTTT CSARDSQGFTGELFF
- - TRBJ2-3 TRBV15 TGTGCCACAAGTACAGATACGCAGTATTTT CATSTDTQYF
- many TRBJ1-5 TRBV27 TGTGCCAGCACCACCCGTTGGGGGGATCAGCCCCAGCATTTT CASTTRWGDQPQHF
- - TRBJ1-1 TRBV7-3 TGTGCCAGCAGCAGATCTCTTCCGACCGAAGCTTTCTTT CASSRSLPTEAFF
- few TRBJ2-4 TRBV4-1 TGCGCCAGCAGCCAAGTATTGAGAAGGGGAAACATTCAGTACTTC CASSQVLRRGNIQYF
- - TRBJ2-1 TRBV7-7 TGTGCTAGCAGCTTAACGAGGGCCCAGGAGCAGTTCTTC CASSLTRAQEQFF
- - TRBJ1-1 TRBV28 TGTGCCAGCAGTCTCCGGGATGAAGCTTTCTTT CASSLRDEAFF
- - TRBJ2-1 TRBV7-8 TGTGCCAGCAGTACAACGGGGTCCCCTGAGGGCAATGAGCAGTTCTTC CASSTTGSPEGNEQFF